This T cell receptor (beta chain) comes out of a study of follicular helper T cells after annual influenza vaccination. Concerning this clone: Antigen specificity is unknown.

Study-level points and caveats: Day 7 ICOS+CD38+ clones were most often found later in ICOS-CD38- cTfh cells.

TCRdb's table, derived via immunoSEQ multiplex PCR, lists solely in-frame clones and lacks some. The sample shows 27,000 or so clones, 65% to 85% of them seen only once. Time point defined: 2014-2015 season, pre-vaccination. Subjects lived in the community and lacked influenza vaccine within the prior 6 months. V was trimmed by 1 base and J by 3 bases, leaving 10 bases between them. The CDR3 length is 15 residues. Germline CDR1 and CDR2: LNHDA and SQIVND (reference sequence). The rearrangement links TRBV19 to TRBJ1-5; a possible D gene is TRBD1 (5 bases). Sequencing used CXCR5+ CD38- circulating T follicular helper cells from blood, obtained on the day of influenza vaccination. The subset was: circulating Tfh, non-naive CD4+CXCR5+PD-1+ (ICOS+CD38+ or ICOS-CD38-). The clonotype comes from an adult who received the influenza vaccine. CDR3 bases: TGTGCCAGTAGTATAGCTCGACAGCTCAATCAGCCCCAGCATTTT. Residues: CASSIARQLNQPQHF.